Following are 14 T cell receptor beta chains from one sample sequenced in a study of blood T cell repertoires in COVID-19. Generated by immunoSEQ multiplex PCR, the TCRdb table keeps only in-frame clones and is missing some. This repertoire shows 35,000 to 50,000 clones, more than 80% found once; its top ten account for about 4.2%. The specimen sequenced was peripheral blood. These receptor sequences come from a man aged 55 to 70 with acute or convalescent COVID-19.

The CDR3 reads CASSNGQGGEKLFF. DNA of the CDR3: TGTGCCAGCAGCAATGGACAGGGGGGTGAAAAACTGTTTTTT. V gene TRBV28 combines with J gene TRBJ1-4, with 10 bases matching TRBD1. Losses at the gene ends were 6 bases for V and 7 bases for J; bases not matched to a gene: 5. The CDR3 consists of 14 residues. Germline-derived CDR1 and CDR2 are MDHEN and SYDVKM.

This clone showed up just a few times. One end of the junction varies from germline; a read error may be responsible. The V call is TRBV6-5, the J call TRBJ2-7; D possibly corresponds to TRBD2 (6 bases). Germline values: CDR1 MNHEY, CDR2 SVGAGI. CDR3 length: 13 amino acids. In DNA, the CDR3 is TGTGCCAGCAGGCCGGGGCCCAACAAGCCGGGGAGGTTC. Its protein is CASRPGPNKPGRF.

The CDR3 protein is CSALDSYEQYF. The CDR3 DNA follows: TGCAGTGCCCTGGACAGCTACGAGCAGTACTTC. J is TRBJ2-7 and V is TRBV20-1; possibly TRBD1 for D (6 bases). CDR3 size: 11 residues. Trimming shortened V by 6 bases and J by 3 bases, and 9 bases separated the two germline ends. Germline V gene sequence: CDR1 DFQATT, CDR2 SNEGSKA (reference sequence).

This chain connects TRBV6-1 to TRBJ1-2; 7 bases agree with TRBD1. The CDR3 is 12 amino acids. The trim removed 6 bases at V and 8 bases at J, leaving 6 bases unmatched. The germline gives CDR1 MNHNS, CDR2 SASEGT. CDR3 region: CASRWDSSGYTF. In nucleotides, the CDR3 is TGTGCCAGCAGGTGGGACAGCAGCGGCTACACCTTC.

The gene calls are TRBV10-3 and TRBJ2-5, with TRBD2 matching 7 bases. Germline loops: CDR1 ENHRY, CDR2 SYGVKD. The CDR3 length is 15 residues. Trimming cost V 2 bases and J 9 bases; bases outside gene matches: 12. The CDR3 loop reads CAISEPSGSRGAQYF. CDR3 nucleotides: TGTGCCATCAGTGAGCCGAGCGGGTCACGGGGGGCCCAGTACTTC.

V and J are TRBV5-1 and TRBJ2-2; 7 nucleotides line up with TRBD1. V dropped 7 bases and J dropped 4; count of bases not matched to a gene: 7. The germline gives CDR1 SGHRS, CDR2 YFSETQ. The CDR3 contains 14 residues. CDR3 DNA sequence: TGCGCCAGCCAGGGACAGTTGTTCACCGGGGAGCTGTTTTTT. It codes for CASQGQLFTGELFF.

This chain joins TRBV4-3 and TRBJ1-3, with a possible D match to TRBD1 (5 bases). The CDR3 contains 21 residues. The ends were cut back, 3 bases at V and 0 bases at J, with 27 bases in the middle. CDR1 and CDR2 (germline): LGHNA, YSLEER. CDR3 amino acids: CASSHPKYGGLRENSGNTIYF. Here the CDR3 DNA reads TGCGCCAGCAGCCACCCTAAGTACGGGGGACTGAGGGAAAACTCTGGAAACACCATATATTTT.

The chain is built from TRBV30 and TRBJ2-1, with 13 bases aligning to TRBD2. V trimming: 8 bases; J trimming: 4 bases; junction bases outside the gene matches: 5. There are 14 residues in the CDR3. CDR1 is GTSNPN, CDR2 SVGIG, per germline (reference sequence). DNA for the CDR3: TGTGCCGTGGAGACTAGCGGGGGGTACAATGAGCAGTTCTTC. Its protein product is CAVETSGGYNEQFF.

This sequence joins TRBV30 and TRBJ1-1; no clear D gene. This CDR3 spans 12 amino acids. V was clipped by 2 bases and J by 5 bases, with 9 bases between them. Germline V gene data show CDR1 as GTSNPN and CDR2 as SVGIG (reference sequence). CDR3 nucleotides: TGTGCCTGGAGTCAGACTGGGACTGAAGCTTTCTTT. Translating it yields CAWSQTGTEAFF.

V usage is TRBV2 and J usage is TRBJ1-4; D unresolved. CDR1 is SNHLY and CDR2 is FYNNEI in the germline V gene. Between the trimmed V and J ends, which lost 5 bases and 0 bases, there was a span of 13 bases. The CDR3 length is 16 residues. CDR3 sequence (DNA): TGTGCCAGCAGTAAACAGAGACCCGCAACTAATGAAAAACTGTTTTTT. Protein product: CASSKQRPATNEKLFF.

This sequence joins TRBV5-4 and TRBJ1-2, with D maybe TRBD1 (6 bases). The CDR3 extends over 13 amino acids. Per the germline V gene, CDR1 is SGHNT and CDR2 is YYREEE (reference sequence). Between the trimmed V and J ends, which lost 4 bases and 5 bases, there was a span of 12 bases. CDR3 bases: TGTGCCAGCAGCACACAGGGAGTTTATGGCTACACCTTC. It codes for CASSTQGVYGYTF.

This chain connects TRBV28 to TRBJ2-5, with D possibly matching TRBD2 (6 bases). The CDR3 length is 17 residues. Germline V gene lookup returns CDR1 MDHEN and CDR2 SYDVKM. The germline V and J ends were trimmed by 5 bases and 5 bases, with 24 bases remaining between them. The CDR3 reads CASSTRPGARSGETQYF. The DNA for the CDR3 is TGTGCCAGCAGTACTAGACCCGGGGCCAGGAGCGGGGAGACCCAGTACTTC.

This sequence joins TRBV11-2 and TRBJ2-7; no clear D gene. Germline V gives CDR1 SGHAT, CDR2 FQNNGV. V was pared by 5 bases and J by 3 bases, with 8 bases between. The CDR3 has 12 amino acids. CDR3 DNA sequence: TGTGCCAGCAGCCCTTCGGGCTACGAGCAGTACTTC. Its translation is CASSPSGYEQYF.

CDR3 residues: CASSLGQGGYEQYF. For the CDR3, the DNA is TGTGCCAGCAGCTTAGGGCAGGGAGGATACGAGCAGTACTTC. This rearrangement joins TRBV7-2 to TRBJ2-7; a weak D match, TRBD2 (6 bases). With 1 base removed from V and 4 bases from J, the gap between germline ends came to 11 bases. This CDR3 has 14 amino acids. Germline CDR1 and CDR2: SGHTA and FQGNSA.